These 11 T cell receptor beta chains originate from one sample sequenced in a study of T cell clones after liver transplantation. The protocol was immunoSEQ multiplex PCR, while the TCRdb copy is restricted to in-frame clones and leaves out a portion. The table shows roughly 15,000 clones, with around nine tenths occurring only once. The sequenced sample was CD8+ T cells from blood, obtained before liver transplant. The origin of the receptors is a human donor who received a liver transplant.

This rearrangement joins TRBV5-1 to TRBJ2-7; perhaps TRBD1 as D (6 bases). The CDR3 consists of 14 residues. Trimming took off 9 bases at V and 3 bases at J, with 19 bases between the two ends. The germline CDR1 and CDR2 sequences are SGHRS and YFSETQ. CDR3 bases: TGCGCCACCGCCCCCGAACAGGGAAACTACGAGCAGTACTTC. Its translation: CATAPEQGNYEQYF.

The V gene is TRBV14, the J gene TRBJ2-2; 7 bases match TRBD2. The CDR3 consists of 17 residues. V gave up 4 bases and J gave up 3 bases; unmatched junction bases: 11. Germline V gives CDR1 SGHDN, CDR2 FVKESK. CDR3 coding DNA: TGTGCCAGCAGCCCAAGGCCGGGAGGAGGCTACACCGGGGAGCTGTTTTTT. Translating it yields CASSPRPGGGYTGELFF.

This sequence joins TRBV29-1 and TRBJ2-5; TRBD2 aligns across 12 bases. The end of the DNA fits TRBJ2-7 better, so the J call may be wrong. The CDR3 length is 14 residues. The V gene's germline CDR1 is SQVTM and CDR2 ANQGSEA. The CDR3: CSVGLTSGSNEQYF. For the CDR3, the DNA is TGCAGCGTTGGTTTGACTAGCGGGAGTAACGAGCAGTACTTC.

To note about this clone: This CDR3 is also generated by other DNA sequences in the sample. The gene calls are TRBV11-3 and TRBJ1-2, with 8 bases fitting TRBD1. Trimming cost V 5 bases and J 5 bases; bases outside gene matches: 10. This CDR3 comprises 15 residues. Germline lookup yields CDR1 SGHNT and CDR2 YENEEA. In nucleotides, the CDR3 is TGTGCCAGCAGCCCCGGGACAGGAGGGGGGTATGGCTACACCTTC. Its protein is CASSPGTGGGYGYTF. The complete variable domain, with remaining parts taken from reference TRBV11-3 and TRBJ1-2, reads EAGVVQSPRYKIIEKKQPVAFWCNPISGHNTLYWYLQNLGQGPELLIRYENEEAVDDSQLPKDRFSAERLKGVDSTLKIQPAELGDSAVYLCASSPGTGGGYGYTFGSGTRLTVV.

This chain uses TRBV9 with TRBJ1-1; 9 bases match TRBD1. Germline assignment: CDR1 SGDLS and CDR2 YYNGEE. This CDR3 contains 16 residues. V lost 3 bases and J lost 1; bases outside the gene matches: 7. The CDR3 sequence is CASSAGGQGKNTEAFF. CDR3 coding DNA: TGTGCCAGCAGCGCCGGAGGACAGGGGAAGAACACTGAAGCTTTCTTT.

The rearrangement joins TRBV7-3 to TRBJ2-1; D not certain. The V end was cut by 2 bases, the J end by 0 bases, with 8 bases between. The CDR3 is made up of 15 amino acids. Germline CDR1 and CDR2: SGHTA and FQGTGA. The CDR3 loop is CASSLSVSSYNEQFF. Written as DNA, the CDR3 is TGTGCCAGCAGCTTATCAGTTAGCTCCTACAATGAGCAGTTCTTC.

There are a few counts of this clone. This sequence joins TRBV4-1 and TRBJ1-5; D is undetermined. V gave up 0 bases and J gave up 4 bases, with 10 bases separating them. In germline, CDR1 is MGHRA, CDR2 YSYEKL. The length of the CDR3 is 15 residues. The CDR3 DNA reads as TGCGCCAGCAGCCAAGAGGAGAGGCTGAATCAGCCCCAGCATTTT. Translated, it gives CASSQEERLNQPQHF.

V gene TRBV5-4 combines with J gene TRBJ2-3; TRBD2 might be the D (5 bases). CDR1 is SGHNT and CDR2 is YYREEE in the germline V gene (reference sequence). The CDR3 consists of 12 residues. V was trimmed by 9 bases and J by 4 bases, leaving 12 bases between them. DNA of the CDR3: TGTGCCACGGGAAGAGGATCAGATACGCAGTATTTT. Translated, it gives CATGRGSDTQYF.

A single count supports this clone. The rearrangement joins TRBV5-4 to TRBJ2-7; TRBD1 is a possible D gene (6 bases). The germline gives CDR1 SGHNT, CDR2 YYREEE (reference sequence). This CDR3 spans 15 amino acids. Trimming stripped 3 bases from V and 4 bases from J, with 17 bases between. For the CDR3, the DNA is TGTGCCAGCAGCTACGAACAGGGCAGAGGGTACGAGCAGTACTTC. Protein product: CASSYEQGRGYEQYF. Using reference TRBV5-4 and TRBJ2-7 for the parts outside the CDR3, the full variable domain is ETGVTQSPTHLIKTRGQQVTLRCSSQSGHNTVSWYQQALGQGPQFIFQYYREEENGRGNFPPRFSGLQFPNYSSELNVNALELDDSALYLCASSYEQGRGYEQYFGPGTRLTVT.

The rearrangement joins TRBV27 to TRBJ2-1, with 7 positions matching TRBD2. CDR1 is MNHEY and CDR2 is SMNVEV in the germline V gene (reference sequence). Germline trimming cut 4 bases from V and 8 bases from J; bases unmatched to any gene: 5. This CDR3 is 13 amino acids long. The CDR3 bases are TGTGCCAGCAGTTCCAGAACTAGCGATGAGCAGTTCTTC. Translating gives CASSSRTSDEQFF.

J is TRBJ2-7 and V is TRBV2, with 7 bases lining up with TRBD2. Germline V gene data show CDR1 as SNHLY and CDR2 as FYNNEI. Trimming removed 8 bases from V and 0 bases from J; junction bases left unmatched: 16. The CDR3 consists of 17 residues. The CDR3 is CASPSSGDAKSSYEQYF. CDR3 DNA sequence: TGTGCCAGCCCGAGCAGCGGGGATGCCAAGAGCTCCTACGAGCAGTACTTC. The full variable domain, with the rest looked up from reference TRBV2 and TRBJ2-7, is EPEVTQTPSHQVTQMGQEVILRCVPISNHLYFYWYRQILGQKVEFLVSFYNNEISEKSEIFDDQFSVERPDGSNFTLKIRSTKLEDSAMYFCASPSSGDAKSSYEQYFGPGTRLTVT.